This T cell receptor beta chain was found in a study of OX40 agonist ivuxolimab in advanced cancers. Some clones are missing from TCRdb's copy, which holds only in-frame ones; the method was immunoSEQ multiplex PCR. The sample gives 79,000 or so clones, about 90% of which show up once; 1.5% to 2% is in the top ten. The CDR3 contains 15 residues. CDR1 is MNHNS, CDR2 SASEGT, per germline. V lost 2 bases and J lost 1, with 10 bases in between. On this clone itself: The antigen remains unidentified.

Study-level results: The CD4+ and CD8+ T cells in the blood had expanded clonally by week 6 at 0.1 to 3.0 mg/kg. CD8+ T cells averaged more expanded clones than CD4+.

The V and J genes are TRBV6-1 and TRBJ2-3; weak D call: TRBD2 (5 bases). The sequence derives from an adult with an advanced solid tumor such as melanoma, head and neck, liver or kidney cancer. Sequencing used CD4+ or CD8+ T cells sorted from blood, obtained in a trial of the OX40 agonist ivuxolimab. CDR3 sequence: CASSESARGTDTQYF. The CDR3 DNA reads as TGTGCCAGCAGTGAATCAGCGAGGGGCACAGATACGCAGTATTTT.